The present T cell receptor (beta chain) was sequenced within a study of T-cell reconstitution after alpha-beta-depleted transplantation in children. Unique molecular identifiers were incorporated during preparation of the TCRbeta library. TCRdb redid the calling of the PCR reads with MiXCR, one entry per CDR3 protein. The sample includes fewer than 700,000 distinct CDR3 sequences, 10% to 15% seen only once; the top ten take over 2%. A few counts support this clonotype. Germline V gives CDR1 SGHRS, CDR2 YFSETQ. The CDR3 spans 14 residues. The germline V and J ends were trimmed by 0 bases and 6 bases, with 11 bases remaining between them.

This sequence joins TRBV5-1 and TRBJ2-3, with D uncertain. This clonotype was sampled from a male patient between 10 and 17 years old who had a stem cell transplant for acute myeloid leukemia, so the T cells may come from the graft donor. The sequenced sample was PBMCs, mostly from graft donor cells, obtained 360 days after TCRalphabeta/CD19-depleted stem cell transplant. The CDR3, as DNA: TGCGCCAGCAGCTTGGCTCTTTCGGCGGATACGCAGTATTTT. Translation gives CASSLALSADTQYF.